A selection of T cell receptor beta chains follows, all from one sample in a study of cytomegalovirus exposure and HLA in healthy donors. TCRdb's copy holds only in-frame clones and misses some; the assay was immunoSEQ multiplex PCR. Of roughly 200,000 clones detected, over 60% appear once; the ten largest clones hold 2.1%. Sequenced input: PBMCs. The receptors were sampled from a woman under 40 in good health and CMV-seropositive. The CDR3 runs from the conserved cysteine through the conserved F or W. D genes are given only for firm matches. Expanded clones get a size class; other rows say once, few or many, or leave the size out.

CDR3: CASSSAGTPNQPQHF; DNA: TGTGCCAGCAGCTCTGCCGGGACACCTAATCAGCCCCAGCATTTT; size: .; D: .; V: TRBV5-5; J: TRBJ1-5
CDR3: CATSKRSRVNEQFF; DNA: TGTGCCACCAGCAAGAGATCCCGGGTAAATGAGCAGTTCTTC; size: .; D: .; V: TRBV15; J: TRBJ2-1
CDR3: CASSRLGNEQFF; DNA: TGTGCCAGCAGCCGCCTAGGAAATGAGCAGTTCTTC; size: few; D: .; V: TRBV2; J: TRBJ2-1
CDR3: CASSYSKRTGQETQYF; DNA: TGTGCCAGCAGTTACTCGAAAAGGACAGGACAAGAGACCCAGTACTTC; size: .; D: TRBD1; V: TRBV6-5; J: TRBJ2-5
CDR3: CASSVAGGNEQYF; DNA: TGTGCCAGCAGCGTAGCGGGAGGTAACGAGCAGTACTTC; size: .; D: TRBD2; V: TRBV7-2; J: TRBJ2-7
CDR3: CSGGTGPTYGYTF; DNA: TGCAGCGGTGGGACAGGGCCGACCTATGGCTACACCTTC; size: .; D: TRBD1; V: TRBV29-1; J: TRBJ1-2
CDR3: CASSLYAVGTDTQYF; DNA: TGCGCCAGCAGCTTGTATGCGGTAGGCACAGATACGCAGTATTTT; size: .; D: .; V: TRBV5-1; J: TRBJ2-3
CDR3: CASSGTQGLEAFF; DNA: TGTGCCAGCTCGGGAACGCAGGGCCTTGAAGCTTTCTTT; size: .; D: .; V: TRBV18; J: TRBJ1-1
CDR3: CASRETGDQPQHF; DNA: TGTGCCAGCAGGGAGACAGGGGATCAGCCCCAGCATTTT; size: .; D: TRBD1; V: TRBV2; J: TRBJ1-5
CDR3: CAWSRASGTDTQYF; DNA: TGTGCCTGGAGTAGGGCTAGCGGCACAGATACGCAGTATTTT; size: once; D: .; V: TRBV30; J: TRBJ2-3
CDR3: CSVEFYGRPSYNEQFF; DNA: TGCAGCGTTGAATTTTACGGGAGGCCCTCCTACAATGAGCAGTTCTTC; size: .; D: TRBD2; V: TRBV29-1; J: TRBJ2-1
CDR3: CASSPGQGAFEAFF; DNA: TGCGCCAGCAGCCCGGGACAGGGGGCTTTTGAAGCTTTCTTT; size: .; D: TRBD1; V: TRBV5-1; J: TRBJ1-1
CDR3: CAWSLPGLPNTEAFF; DNA: TGTGCCTGGAGCCTCCCAGGGCTCCCGAACACTGAAGCTTTCTTT; size: .; D: .; V: TRBV30; J: TRBJ1-1
CDR3: CASSEERSSYNEQFF; DNA: TGTGCCAGCAGTGAAGAGAGGAGCTCCTACAATGAGCAGTTCTTC; size: once; D: .; V: TRBV2; J: TRBJ2-1
CDR3: CASSHSVGGSGANVLTF; DNA: TGTGCCAGCAGCCACTCGGTAGGGGGCTCTGGGGCCAACGTCCTGACTTTC; size: .; D: .; V: TRBV11-1; J: TRBJ2-6
CDR3: CASSLGTDNYGYTF; DNA: TGTGCCAGCAGTTTGGGGACAGATAACTATGGCTACACCTTC; size: .; D: TRBD1; V: TRBV28; J: TRBJ1-2
CDR3: CASSHGGLGGANVLTF; DNA: TGTGCCAGCAGCCATGGAGGACTAGGTGGGGCCAACGTCCTGACTTTC; size: .; D: TRBD2; V: TRBV4-2; J: TRBJ2-6
CDR3: CASSSTVNTEAFF; DNA: TGTGCCAGCAGCTCCACAGTGAACACTGAAGCTTTCTTT; size: few; D: .; V: TRBV7-9; J: TRBJ1-1
CDR3: CASSVGLFLDEQFF; DNA: TGTGCCAGCAGTGTTGGACTATTTTTGGATGAGCAGTTCTTC; size: .; D: .; V: TRBV6-1; J: TRBJ2-1
CDR3: CASSWSSGSGYIGELFF; DNA: TGTGCCAGCAGTTGGTCTAGCGGGAGTGGTTATATCGGGGAGCTGTTTTTT; size: .; D: TRBD2; V: TRBV27; J: TRBJ2-2
CDR3: CASSPRASGGEDEQFF; DNA: TGTGCCAGCAGCCCCCGGGCTAGCGGGGGGGAGGATGAGCAGTTCTTC; size: .; D: TRBD2; V: TRBV11-3; J: TRBJ2-1
CDR3: CASSLGLVRETQYF; DNA: TGCGCCAGCAGCTTGGGGCTAGTCAGAGAGACCCAGTACTTC; size: once; D: .; V: TRBV5-1; J: TRBJ2-5
CDR3: CASSLGMAGDGELFF; DNA: TGTGCCAGCAGCTTGGGTATGGCAGGGGACGGGGAGCTGTTTTTT; size: .; D: .; V: TRBV5-4; J: TRBJ2-2
CDR3: CASTGTGGETQYF; DNA: TGTGCCAGCACCGGGACGGGAGGGGAGACCCAGTACTTC; size: .; D: TRBD2; V: TRBV2; J: TRBJ2-5
CDR3: CASSSGQGVTGELFF; DNA: TGTGCCAGCAGCTCGGGACAGGGGGTAACCGGGGAGCTGTTTTTT; size: .; D: TRBD1; V: TRBV5-8; J: TRBJ2-2
CDR3: CASSPTGSYNEQFF; DNA: TGTGCCAGCAGCCCGACGGGCTCCTACAATGAGCAGTTCTTC; size: once; D: .; V: TRBV7-3; J: TRBJ2-1
CDR3: CASSLGSGASTDTQYF; DNA: TGCGCCAGCAGCTTAGGGAGCGGGGCCTCCACAGATACGCAGTATTTT; size: .; D: TRBD2; V: TRBV5-1; J: TRBJ2-3
CDR3: CASSATGVMTQHF; DNA: TGTGCCAGCAGCGCGACAGGGGTAATGACCCAGCATTTT; size: .; D: TRBD1; V: TRBV5-6; J: TRBJ1-5
CDR3: CASEAGVGYGYTF; DNA: TGTGCCAGCGAAGCGGGTGTGGGCTATGGCTACACCTTC; size: .; D: .; V: TRBV6-1; J: TRBJ1-2
CDR3: CASITGAWRNQPQHF; DNA: TGTGCCAGCATAACGGGAGCCTGGCGCAATCAGCCCCAGCATTTT; size: .; D: .; V: TRBV28; J: TRBJ1-5
CDR3: CASSSLPGQGYEQYF; DNA: TGTGCCAGCAGCTCGTTACCGGGACAGGGGTACGAGCAGTACTTC; size: few; D: TRBD1; V: TRBV13; J: TRBJ2-7
CDR3: CASSLDGRLDSPLHF; DNA: TGTGCCAGCAGCTTAGACGGCAGACTTGATTCACCCCTCCACTTT; size: .; D: .; V: TRBV7-2; J: TRBJ1-6
CDR3: CASSFTGGGYGYTF; DNA: TGTGCCAGCAGCTTTACAGGGGGGGGCTATGGCTACACCTTC; size: few; D: TRBD1; V: TRBV7-9; J: TRBJ1-2
CDR3: CASSVPGTGLYEQYF; DNA: TGTGCCAGTAGTGTTCCTGGGACAGGGCTCTACGAGCAGTACTTC; size: .; D: TRBD1; V: TRBV19; J: TRBJ2-7
CDR3: CASTAAGTKQDSYEQYF; DNA: TGTGCCAGCACCGCGGCGGGCACTAAGCAAGACTCCTACGAGCAGTACTTC; size: .; D: .; V: TRBV7-9; J: TRBJ2-7
CDR3: CASSIAGTGMPRSPLHF; DNA: TGTGCCAGCTCAATCGCCGGGACAGGGATGCCTAGGTCACCCCTCCACTTT; size: .; D: TRBD1; V: TRBV18; J: TRBJ1-6
CDR3: CASSLIGSGRGTDTQYF; DNA: TGCGCCAGCAGCTTGATTGGGAGCGGGAGAGGTACAGATACGCAGTATTTT; size: .; D: TRBD2; V: TRBV5-1; J: TRBJ2-3
CDR3: CASSPVAGYGYTF; DNA: TGTGCCAGCAGCCCGGTGGCGGGGTATGGCTACACCTTC; size: .; D: .; V: TRBV7-3; J: TRBJ1-2